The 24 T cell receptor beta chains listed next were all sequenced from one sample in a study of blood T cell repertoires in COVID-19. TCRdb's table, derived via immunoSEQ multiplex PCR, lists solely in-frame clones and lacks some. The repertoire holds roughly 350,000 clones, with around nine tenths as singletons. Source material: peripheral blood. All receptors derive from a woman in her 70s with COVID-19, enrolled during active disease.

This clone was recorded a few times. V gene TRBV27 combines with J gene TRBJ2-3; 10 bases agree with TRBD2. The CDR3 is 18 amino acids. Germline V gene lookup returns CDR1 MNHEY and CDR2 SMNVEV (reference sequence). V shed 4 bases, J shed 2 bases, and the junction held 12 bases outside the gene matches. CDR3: CASSSISWTSGNTDTQYF. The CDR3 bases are TGTGCCAGCAGTTCGATATCTTGGACTAGCGGTAACACAGATACGCAGTATTTT.

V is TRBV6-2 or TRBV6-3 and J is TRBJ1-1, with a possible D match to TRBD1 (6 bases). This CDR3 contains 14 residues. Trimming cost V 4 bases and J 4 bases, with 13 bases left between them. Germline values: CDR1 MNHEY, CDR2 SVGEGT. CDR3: CASSSGGLGTEAFF. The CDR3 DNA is TGTGCCAGCAGTTCTGGGGGCCTTGGCACTGAAGCTTTCTTT.

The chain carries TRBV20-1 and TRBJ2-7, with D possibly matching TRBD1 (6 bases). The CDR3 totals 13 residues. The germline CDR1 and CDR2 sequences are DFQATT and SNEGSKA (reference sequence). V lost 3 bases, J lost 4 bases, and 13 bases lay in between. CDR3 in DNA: TGCAGTGCTAGTCCCGGACAGATATACGAGCAGTACTTC. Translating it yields CSASPGQIYEQYF.

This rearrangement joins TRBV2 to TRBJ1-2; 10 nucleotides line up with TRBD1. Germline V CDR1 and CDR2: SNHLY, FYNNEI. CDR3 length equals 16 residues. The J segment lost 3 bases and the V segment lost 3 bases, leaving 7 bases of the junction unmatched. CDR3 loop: CASSDAWTGGYYGYTF. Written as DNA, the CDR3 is TGTGCCAGCAGTGATGCGTGGACAGGGGGTTACTATGGCTACACCTTC.

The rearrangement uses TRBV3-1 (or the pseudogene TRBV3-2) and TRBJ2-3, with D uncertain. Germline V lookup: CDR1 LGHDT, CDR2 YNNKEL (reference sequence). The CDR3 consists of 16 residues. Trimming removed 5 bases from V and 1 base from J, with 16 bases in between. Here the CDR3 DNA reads TGTGCCAGCAGCTCCCAGTTGGGCGTTGGCACAGATACGCAGTATTTT. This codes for CASSSQLGVGTDTQYF.

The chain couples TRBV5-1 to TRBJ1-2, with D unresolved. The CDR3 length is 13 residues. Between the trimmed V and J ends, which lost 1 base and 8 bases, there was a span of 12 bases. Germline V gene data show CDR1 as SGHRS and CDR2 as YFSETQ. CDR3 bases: TGCGCCAGCAGCTTGCAGCCTTCGGAGGGCTACACCTTC. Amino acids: CASSLQPSEGYTF.

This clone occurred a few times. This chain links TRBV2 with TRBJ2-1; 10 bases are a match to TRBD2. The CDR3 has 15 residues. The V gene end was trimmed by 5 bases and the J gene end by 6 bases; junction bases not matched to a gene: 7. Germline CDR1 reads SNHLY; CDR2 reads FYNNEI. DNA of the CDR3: TGTGCCAGCAGTTCCGAGCGGGGGGGAAGCAATGAGCAGTTCTTC. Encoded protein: CASSSERGGSNEQFF.

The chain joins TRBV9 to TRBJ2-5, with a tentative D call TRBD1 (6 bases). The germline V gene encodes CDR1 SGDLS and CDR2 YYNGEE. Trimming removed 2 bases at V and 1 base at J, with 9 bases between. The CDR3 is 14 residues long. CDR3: CASSVGQIQETQYF. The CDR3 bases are TGTGCCAGCAGCGTCGGACAGATCCAAGAGACCCAGTACTTC. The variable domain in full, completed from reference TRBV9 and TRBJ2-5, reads DSGVTQTPKHLITATGQRVTLRCSPRSGDLSVYWYQQSLDQGLQFLIQYYNGEERAKGNILERFSAQQFPDLHSELNLSSLELGDSALYFCASSVGQIQETQYFGPGTRLLVL.

CDR3 in DNA: TGCGCCAGCAGCCAAGAAGGAAGGGGCATGAACACTGAAGCTTTCTTT. Residues: CASSQEGRGMNTEAFF. V and J are TRBV4-1 and TRBJ1-1; maybe TRBD1 (5 bases). There are 16 residues in the CDR3. CDR1 is MGHRA, CDR2 YSYEKL, per germline. The germline V and J ends were trimmed by 0 bases and 0 bases, with 11 bases remaining between them.

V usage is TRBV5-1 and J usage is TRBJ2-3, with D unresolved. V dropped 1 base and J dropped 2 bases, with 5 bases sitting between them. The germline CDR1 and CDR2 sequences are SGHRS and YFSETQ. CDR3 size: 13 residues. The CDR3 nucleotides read TGCGCCAGCAGCTTGACTTACACAGATACGCAGTATTTT. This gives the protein CASSLTYTDTQYF.

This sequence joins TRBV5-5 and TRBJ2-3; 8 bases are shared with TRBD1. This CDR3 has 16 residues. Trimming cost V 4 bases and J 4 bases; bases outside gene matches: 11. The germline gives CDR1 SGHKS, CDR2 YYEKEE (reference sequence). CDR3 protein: CASSDDRGVRSDTQYF. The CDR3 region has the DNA TGTGCCAGCAGCGATGACAGGGGAGTGAGATCAGATACGCAGTATTTT.

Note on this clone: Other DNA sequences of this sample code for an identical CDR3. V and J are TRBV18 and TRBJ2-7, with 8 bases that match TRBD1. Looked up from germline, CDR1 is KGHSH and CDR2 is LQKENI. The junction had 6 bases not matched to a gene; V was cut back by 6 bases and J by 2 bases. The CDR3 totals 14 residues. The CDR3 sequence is CASSPGQGTYEQYF. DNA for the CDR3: TGTGCCAGCTCTCCAGGACAGGGAACCTACGAGCAGTACTTC.

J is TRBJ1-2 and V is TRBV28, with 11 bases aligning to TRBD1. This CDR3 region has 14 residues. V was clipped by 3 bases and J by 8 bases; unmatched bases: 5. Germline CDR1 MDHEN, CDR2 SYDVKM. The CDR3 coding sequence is TGTGCCAGCAGTTTCGGACAGGGGGCGACCGGCTACACCTTC. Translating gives CASSFGQGATGYTF.

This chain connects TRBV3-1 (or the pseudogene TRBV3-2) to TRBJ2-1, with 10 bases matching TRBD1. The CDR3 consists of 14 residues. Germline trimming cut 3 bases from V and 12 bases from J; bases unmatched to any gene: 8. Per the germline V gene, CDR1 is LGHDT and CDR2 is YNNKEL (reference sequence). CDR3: CASSQDRGDYWQFF. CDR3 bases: TGTGCCAGCAGCCAGGACAGGGGGGATTATTGGCAGTTCTTC.

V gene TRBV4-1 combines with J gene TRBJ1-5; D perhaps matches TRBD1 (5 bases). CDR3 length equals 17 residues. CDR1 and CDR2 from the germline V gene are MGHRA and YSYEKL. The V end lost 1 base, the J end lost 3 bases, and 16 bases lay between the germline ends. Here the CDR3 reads CASSQVLQVNFNQPQHF. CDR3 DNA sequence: TGCGCCAGCAGCCAAGTCCTACAGGTCAATTTCAATCAGCCCCAGCATTTT.

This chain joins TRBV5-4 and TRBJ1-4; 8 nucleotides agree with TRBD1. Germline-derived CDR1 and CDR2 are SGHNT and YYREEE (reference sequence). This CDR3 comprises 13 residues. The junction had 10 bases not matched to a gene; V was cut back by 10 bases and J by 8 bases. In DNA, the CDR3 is TGTGCCGGCTCGACAGGGGTACGGGAAAAACTGTTTTTT. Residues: CAGSTGVREKLFF.

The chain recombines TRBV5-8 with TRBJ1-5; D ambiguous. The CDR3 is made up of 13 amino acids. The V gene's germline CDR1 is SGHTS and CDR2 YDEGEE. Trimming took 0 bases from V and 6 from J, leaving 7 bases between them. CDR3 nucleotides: TGTGCCAGCAGCTTGGACTTCGGTCAGCCCCAGCATTTT. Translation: CASSLDFGQPQHF.

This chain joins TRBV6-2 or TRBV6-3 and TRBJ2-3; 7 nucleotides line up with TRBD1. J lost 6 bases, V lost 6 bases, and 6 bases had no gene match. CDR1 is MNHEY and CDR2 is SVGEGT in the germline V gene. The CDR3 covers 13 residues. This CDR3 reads CASRYRGRDTQYF. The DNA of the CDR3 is TGTGCCAGCAGGTACAGGGGAAGGGATACGCAGTATTTT.

The CDR3 is CASSSGQDMNTEAFF. Here the CDR3 DNA reads TGTGCCAGCAGTTCCGGACAGGACATGAACACTGAAGCTTTCTTT. The chain is built from TRBV27 and TRBJ1-1, with 7 bases matching TRBD1. From germline, CDR1 is MNHEY and CDR2 SMNVEV (reference sequence). After removal of 4 bases from V and 0 bases from J, the junction contained 5 bases not matched to a gene. This CDR3 is built from 15 residues.

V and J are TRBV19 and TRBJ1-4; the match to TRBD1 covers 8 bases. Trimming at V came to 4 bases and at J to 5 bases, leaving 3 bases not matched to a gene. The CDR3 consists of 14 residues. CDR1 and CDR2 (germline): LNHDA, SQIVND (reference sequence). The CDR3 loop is CASSKTGGNEKLFF. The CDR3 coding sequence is TGTGCCAGTAGTAAAACAGGGGGAAATGAAAAACTGTTTTTT. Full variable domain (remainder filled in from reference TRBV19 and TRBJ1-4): DGGITQSPKYLFRKEGQNVTLSCEQNLNHDAMYWYRQDPGQGLRLIYYSQIVNDFQKGDIAEGYSVSREKKESFPLTVTSAQKNPTAFYLCASSKTGGNEKLFFGSGTQLSVL.

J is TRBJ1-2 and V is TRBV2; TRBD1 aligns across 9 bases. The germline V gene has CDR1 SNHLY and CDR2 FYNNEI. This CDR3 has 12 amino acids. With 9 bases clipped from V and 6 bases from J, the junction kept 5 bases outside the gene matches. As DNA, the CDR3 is TGTGCCAGTACAGGGGGCATCAATGGCTACACCTTC. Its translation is CASTGGINGYTF.

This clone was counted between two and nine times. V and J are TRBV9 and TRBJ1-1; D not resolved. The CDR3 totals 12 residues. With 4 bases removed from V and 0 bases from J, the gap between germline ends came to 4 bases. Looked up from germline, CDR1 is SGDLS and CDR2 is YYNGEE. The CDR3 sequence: CASSRLNTEAFF. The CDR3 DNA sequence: TGTGCCAGCAGCCGTCTGAACACTGAAGCTTTCTTT.

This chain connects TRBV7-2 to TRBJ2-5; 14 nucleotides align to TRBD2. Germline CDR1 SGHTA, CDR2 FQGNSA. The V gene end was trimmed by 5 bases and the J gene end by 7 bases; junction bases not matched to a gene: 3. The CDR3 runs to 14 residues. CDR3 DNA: TGTGCCAGCAGCCCAGGGACTAGCGGGGGGACCCAGTACTTC. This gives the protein CASSPGTSGGTQYF.

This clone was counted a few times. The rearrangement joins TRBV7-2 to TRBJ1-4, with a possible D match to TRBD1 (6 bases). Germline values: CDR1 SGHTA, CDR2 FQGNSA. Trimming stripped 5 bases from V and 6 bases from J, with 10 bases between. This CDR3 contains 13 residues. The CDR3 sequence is CASSAGTHEKLFF. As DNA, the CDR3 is TGTGCCAGCAGCGCTGGGACACATGAAAAACTGTTTTTT.